This T cell receptor beta chain is drawn from a study of T cell changes during pregnancy in multiple sclerosis. The junction had 11 bases not matched to a gene; V was cut back by 3 bases and J by 3 bases. Germline assignment: CDR1 SGDLS and CDR2 YYNGEE. The CDR3 consists of 16 residues. Assay: immunoSEQ multiplex PCR; the TCRdb copy retains only in-frame clones and omits some. The sample has around 57,000 clones, about 90% seen once. The source was peripheral blood, collected in the third trimester of pregnancy. V is TRBV9 and J is TRBJ2-7, with 8 bases that match TRBD2. This TCR was sampled from a female donor in good health, enrolled as a control in a pregnancy study. Here the CDR3 reads CASSASAGAKFYEQYF. As DNA, the CDR3 is TGTGCCAGCAGCGCCTCAGCGGGGGCCAAATTCTACGAGCAGTACTTC.